In this sample, the clone carrying this TCR beta chain turned up many times. Its target is not known. V was trimmed by 5 bases and J by 6 bases, leaving 11 bases between them. The germline CDR1 and CDR2 sequences are SGHVS and FQNEAQ. The CDR3 spans 12 residues. Unique molecular identifiers were present on the cDNA, which also gained a universal primer site by template switching. Via MiXCR, TCRdb re-called the 5' RACE reads, giving one row per CDR3 protein. This sample has roughly 230,000 distinct CDR3 sequences, with about 8% found just once. The sample originates from a study of identical twins. Findings and caveats of the study: Low generation-probability sequences were in excess among twin-shared out-of-frame alpha sequences. Cross-sectional statistical analysis was relied on for the conclusions, without the same donors being followed.

Another study also made use of these data, one on yellow fever vaccine responses in identical twins. As that report states: Twins reportedly mounted vaccine T cell responses that seemed partly convergent, partly personalized.

Sequenced material: CD8+ T cells sorted from blood. This clonotype was sampled from a woman between 18 and 29 years old in good health. This chain uses TRBV7-8 with TRBJ2-7; D may be TRBD1 (5 bases). For the CDR3, the DNA is TGTGCCAGCAGCCACCAGACAGCCGAGCAGTACTTC. Its protein product is CASSHQTAEQYF.